The T cell receptor (beta chain) under discussion was sequenced for a study of human CD8 memory T cell subsets. Study findings and constraints: Chao1 estimates hinted that stem-like memory T cells outstripped precursor exhausted T cells in diversity. Stem-like memory T cells matched precursor exhausted T cells in high diversity, which effector memory cells lacked.

By negative magnetic separation, total CD8+ T cells were enriched. It was from duplicate vials of some 140,000 sorted CD8+ T cells per subset that RNA came. CDR1 and CDR2 (germline): LGHNA, YSLEER. This CDR3 comprises 20 residues. Note on this clonotype: What it binds is unknown.

Libraries of TCR beta chains were produced by 5' RACE (UMI-labeled). TCRdb re-called the 5' RACE reads, yielding one record per CDR3 amino acid sequence without DNA. The repertoire table contains 7,200 or so distinct CDR3 sequences. The rearrangement joins TRBV4-3 to TRBJ2-1; TCRdb outputs TRBD2, but without DNA this stays unchecked. This clonotype was sampled from a human donor in good health. The sequenced sample consisted of CD8+ T cells from PBMCs. CDR3 amino acids: CASSQVLRLAREASYNEQFF.